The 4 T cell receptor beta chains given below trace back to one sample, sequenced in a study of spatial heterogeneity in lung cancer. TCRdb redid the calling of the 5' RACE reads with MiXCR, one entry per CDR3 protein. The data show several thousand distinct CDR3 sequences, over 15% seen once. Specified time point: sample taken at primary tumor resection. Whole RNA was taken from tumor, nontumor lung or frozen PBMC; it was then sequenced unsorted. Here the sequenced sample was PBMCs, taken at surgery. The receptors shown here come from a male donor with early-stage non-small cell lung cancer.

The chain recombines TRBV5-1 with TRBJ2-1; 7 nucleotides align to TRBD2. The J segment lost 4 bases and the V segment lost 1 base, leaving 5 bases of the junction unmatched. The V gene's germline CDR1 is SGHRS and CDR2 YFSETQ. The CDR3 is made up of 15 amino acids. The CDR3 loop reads CASSLFTSAYNEQFF. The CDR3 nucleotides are TGCGCCAGCAGCTTGTTTACTAGCGCGTACAATGAGCAGTTCTTC.

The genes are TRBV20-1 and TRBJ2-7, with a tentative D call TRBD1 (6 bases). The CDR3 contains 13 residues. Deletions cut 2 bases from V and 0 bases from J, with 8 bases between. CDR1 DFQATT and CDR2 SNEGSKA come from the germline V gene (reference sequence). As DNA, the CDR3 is TGCAGTGCTAGAACAGGGTACTCCTACGAGCAGTACTTC. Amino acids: CSARTGYSYEQYF.

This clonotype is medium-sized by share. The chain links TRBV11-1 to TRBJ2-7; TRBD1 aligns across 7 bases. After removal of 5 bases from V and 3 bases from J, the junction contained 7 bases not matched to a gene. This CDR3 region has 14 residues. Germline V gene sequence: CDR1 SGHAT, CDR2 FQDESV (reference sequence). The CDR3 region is CASSRTGTVYEQYF. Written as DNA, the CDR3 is TGTGCCAGCAGCCGGACCGGGACAGTCTACGAGCAGTACTTC.

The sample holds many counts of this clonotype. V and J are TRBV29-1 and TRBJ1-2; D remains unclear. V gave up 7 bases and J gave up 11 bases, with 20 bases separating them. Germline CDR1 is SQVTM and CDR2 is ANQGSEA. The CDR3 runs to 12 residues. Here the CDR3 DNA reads TGCAGCGCCCTGGCCCAGGTATCAAGGTACACCTTC. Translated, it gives CSALAQVSRYTF.